This TCR beta chain appears in the sequencing data of a study of shared clonotypes between healthy human individuals. Across the whole study: A donor's plate count was three for CD4 naive and three for CD4 memory; CD8 naive had two and CD8 memory one. Study-level results: Blood was the only sampled material, and tissue repertoires likely differ. Represented diversity (both genetic and exposure-history) was limited by the small number of donors.

Turning to this clone: Its antigen remains unknown.

Healthy HIV-negative adults without recent acute infections or vaccinations served as donors. Germline V gene lookup returns CDR1 LNHDA and CDR2 SQIVND (reference sequence). Trimming took 4 bases from V and 7 from J; bases not matched to a gene: 7. CDR3 length equals 14 residues. The method was immunoSEQ multiplex PCR; TCRdb's version includes in-frame clones alone and lacks a portion of them. The sample has a few million clones; around 92% are singletons. This receptor was identified in a young man in good health. Some clones in this sample may be carry-over from other donors' samples. This chain joins TRBV19 and TRBJ2-5; 9 bases align to TRBD2. Sequencing was done on a sample of naive CD4+ T cells from PBMCs. Subset described: CD45RA+ positively selected. CDR3 bases: TGTGCCAGTAGTACTAGCGGGGTCCGGGGGACCCAGTACTTC. Its translation: CASSTSGVRGTQYF.